These 11 T cell receptor beta chains share one sample of origin, sequenced in a study of CD8+CD57+ T cells in acquired aplastic anemia. Previously, flow cytometry had revealed CD8+CD57+ cell expansion in the patients chosen for sequencing. Genomic DNA served as template for TCR beta VDJ and CDR3 profiling. TCRdb itself ran the reads through MiXCR, one entry per CDR3 protein. The profile shows fewer than 85,000 distinct CDR3 sequences, about three quarters of them singletons. The sequenced material came from sorted CD4+, CD8+, or CD8+CD57+ T cells (not recorded which) from PBMCs. The origin of the receptors is a human donor with aplastic anemia.

This chain links TRBV7-8 with TRBJ2-2; 11 nucleotides agree with TRBD2. The V segment lost 0 bases and the J segment 0 bases; nucleotides outside the gene matches: 3. Looked up from germline, CDR1 is SGHVS and CDR2 is FQNEAQ. The CDR3 has 18 residues. This CDR3 reads CASSLAASGGPNTGELFF. DNA of the CDR3: TGTGCCAGCAGCTTAGCGGCTAGCGGGGGGCCGAACACCGGGGAGCTGTTTTTT.

This clonotype was found once. The conserved phenylalanine or tryptophan is not found at the CDR3 terminus, so this likely reflects a read error. No DNA is shown, since the ends of the CDR3 on it are uncertain; the CDR3 is the one TCRdb lists. The chain couples TRBV25-1 to TRBJ2-2. CDR1 is MGHDK and CDR2 is SYGVNS in the germline V gene. Ends included, the CDR3 has 13 residues. CDR3 sequence: CASSDRHTGEQSS.

This clonotype was found many times. The gene calls are TRBV24-1 and TRBJ2-1, with D possibly being TRBD2 (5 bases). The CDR3 contains 16 residues. V lost 4 bases and J lost 9, with 21 bases in between. Germline assignment: CDR1 KGHDR and CDR2 SFDVKD. The CDR3 coding sequence is TGTGCCACCAGTGACCTGAGTCAGCCGCTAGAGGGTGAGCAGTTCTTC. This gives the protein CATSDLSQPLEGEQFF.

Of note for this clonotype: No conserved phenylalanine or tryptophan is present at the end of the CDR3, so a read error is the likely explanation. The J gene is TRBJ2-3, the V gene TRBV7-8; D remains unclear. CDR3 length: 14 residues. Trimming stripped 1 base from V and 0 bases from J, with 5 bases between. Germline CDR1 and CDR2: SGHVS and FQNEAQ. DNA of the CDR3: TGTGCCAGCAGCTTAGTCGCTAGCACAGATACGCAGTATCTT. This translates into CASSLVASTDTQYL.

This chain uses TRBV2 with TRBJ2-7, with TRBD1 matching over 8 bases. The CDR3 is 13 residues long. Looked up from germline, CDR1 is SNHLY and CDR2 is FYNNEI. The trim removed 6 bases at V and 5 bases at J, leaving 6 bases unmatched. The CDR3 DNA follows: TGTGCCAGCAGCCAGGACAGGGCCCACGAGCAGTACTTC. This gives the protein CASSQDRAHEQYF.

V usage is TRBV5-6 and J usage is TRBJ1-1, with 8 bases identical to TRBD1. Trimming cost V 3 bases and J 6 bases; bases outside gene matches: 7. Germline CDR1 SGHDT, CDR2 YYEEEE. The CDR3 contains 14 residues. CDR3 region: CASSSWTGYAEAFF. The CDR3, as DNA: TGTGCCAGCAGCTCCTGGACAGGGTACGCTGAAGCTTTCTTT.

The chain uses TRBV10-1 and TRBJ2-7; D not certain. The CDR3 totals 14 residues. The germline CDR1 and CDR2 sequences are WNHNN and SYGVQD (reference sequence). Trimming removed 4 bases from V and 0 bases from J, with 10 bases in between. The CDR3 here is CASSVCDTSYEQYF. The CDR3 DNA reads as TGCGCCAGCAGTGTTTGTGACACCTCCTACGAGCAGTACTTC.

Concerning this clonotype itself: Since a much larger clone is just one base distant, this may be a read error. The conserved phenylalanine or tryptophan normally closing the CDR3 is absent here, so this likely arose from a read error. The V call is TRBV9, the J call TRBJ1-2; TRBD1 might be the D (5 bases). V lost 4 bases, J lost 3 bases, and 16 bases lay in between. The CDR3 contains 15 residues. In germline, CDR1 is SGDLS, CDR2 YYNGEE. CDR3 sequence (DNA): TGTGCCAGCAGCCCTGACAGTCGAGCTTACTATGGCTACACCCTC. It translates to CASSPDSRAYYGYTL.

The chain has TRBV29-1 and TRBJ1-2; D remains unclear. V lost 3 bases and J lost 2, with 10 bases in between. CDR1 and CDR2 from the germline V gene are SQVTM and ANQGSEA. The CDR3 length is 13 residues. CDR3 coding DNA: TGCAGCGTTGATGCAGTGGAGAACTATGGCTACACCTTC. This sequence encodes CSVDAVENYGYTF.

The chain employs TRBV7-9 and TRBJ1-2, with a possible D match to TRBD1 (5 bases). The germline V and J ends were trimmed by 5 bases and 4 bases, with 11 bases remaining between them. There are 13 residues in the CDR3. Germline loops: CDR1 SEHNR, CDR2 FQNEAQ (reference sequence). Here the CDR3 reads CASSLQGPYGYTF. DNA of the CDR3: TGTGCCAGCAGCCTCCAGGGACCCTATGGCTACACCTTC.

This clonotype was detected only a few times. The gene calls are TRBV20-1 and TRBJ2-5; TRBD1 matches 8 bases. CDR1 and CDR2 from the germline V gene are DFQATT and SNEGSKA (reference sequence). Trimming removed 1 base from V and 2 bases from J; junction bases left unmatched: 3. This CDR3 is built from 14 residues. The CDR3 DNA is TGCAGTGCTAGAGGGGGGGACAGGCAAGAGACCCAGTACTTC. Amino acid sequence: CSARGGDRQETQYF.